This TCR beta chain derives from a study of CD8+ T cells in alopecia areata. Looking at the study overall: Scalp area affected, as a percentage, set the severity score of treated patients. Regarding the study as a whole: There were also resident alphabeta T cells of normal skin sequenced in scalp samples. Many expanded lesional clones stayed in scalp and blood while on tofacitinib. Expanded CD8+ clones among the top 100, as well as scalp clonality, were significantly decreased by tofacitinib.

The V end was cut by 2 bases, the J end by 0 bases, with 5 bases between. Germline lookup yields CDR1 SEHNR and CDR2 FQNEAQ (reference sequence). This CDR3 has 14 residues. The treatment is: oral pan-JAK inhibitor, 5-10 mg twice daily. As for this clone: Its antigen remains unknown.

cDNA prepared by RNA extraction and subsequent reverse transcription served as the template for sequencing. Some clones are missing from TCRdb's copy, which holds only in-frame ones; the method was immunoSEQ multiplex PCR. This table has about 100,000 clones, 80% to 85% appearing once. This receptor was obtained from a human donor with alopecia areata. This chain uses TRBV7-9 with TRBJ2-1; D is uncertain. The sequencing here drew on CD8+ T cells sorted from blood, taken at week 24, from a patient treated with tofacitinib. The CDR3 sequence: CASSLSSSYNEQFF. Here the CDR3 DNA reads TGTGCCAGCAGCTTAAGTTCCTCCTACAATGAGCAGTTCTTC.